These T cell receptor beta chains were read from a single sample in a study of immune evolution from preneoplasia to lung adenocarcinoma. The method was immunoSEQ multiplex PCR; TCRdb's version includes in-frame clones alone and lacks a portion of them. The sample shows over 3,500 clones, approximately 86% of them seen only once. Sequencing used FFPE invasive lung adenocarcinoma tissue. Every receptor here comes from a person aged 50 to 59 with lung adenocarcinoma. CDR3s include the opening cysteine and the closing phenylalanine or tryptophan.

v_call: TRBV6-1
j_call: TRBJ2-1
cdr3_aa: CASNRDGSSYNEQFF

v_call: TRBV7-2
j_call: TRBJ1-1
cdr3_aa: CASSLDGVVTEAFF

v_call: TRBV10-3
j_call: TRBJ2-7
cdr3_aa: CAINPGQGYEQYF

v_call: TRBV7-6
j_call: TRBJ2-7
cdr3_aa: CASSPGAVARATYEQYF

v_call: TRBV29-1
j_call: TRBJ2-7
cdr3_aa: CSVRQDREGSEQYF

v_call: TRBV7-3
j_call: TRBJ2-3
cdr3_aa: CASSSSFGDTQYF

v_call: TRBV28
j_call: TRBJ1-3
cdr3_aa: CATRGGGRSIIYF

v_call: TRBV6-6
j_call: TRBJ2-7
cdr3_aa: CASSYSASGPYEQYF

v_call: TRBV30
j_call: TRBJ1-1
cdr3_aa: CAWSIGGVNTEAFF

v_call: TRBV15
j_call: TRBJ1-1
cdr3_aa: CATSSLTGTREAFF